These 28 T cell receptor beta chains were sequenced from one sample in a study of blood T cell repertoires in COVID-19. Profiled with immunoSEQ multiplex PCR; TCRdb holds only in-frame clones, not every one. The repertoire holds approximately 88,000 clones, with 75% to 80% as singletons. The sequenced material came from peripheral blood. These receptors all come from a man between 65 and 79 years old with COVID-19, enrolled during active disease.

The gene calls are TRBV5-6 and TRBJ1-3; TRBD1 matches 7 bases. V dropped 4 bases and J dropped 1; count of bases not matched to a gene: 5. This CDR3 has 15 amino acids. Germline values: CDR1 SGHDT, CDR2 YYEEEE. The CDR3 DNA follows: TGTGCCAGCAGCCCCCGGACAGGTTCTGGAAACACCATATATTTT. It yields the protein CASSPRTGSGNTIYF.

The genes are TRBV6-5 and TRBJ1-2; TRBD1 agrees at 7 bases. J lost 7 bases, V lost 2 bases, and 7 bases had no gene match. The CDR3 loop spans 14 amino acids. CDR1 MNHEY and CDR2 SVGAGI come from the germline V gene. The CDR3: CASSYGQGGRGYTF. The CDR3 DNA sequence: TGTGCCAGCAGTTACGGGCAGGGGGGACGTGGCTACACCTTC.

The rearrangement joins TRBV11-1 to TRBJ1-6; possibly TRBD1 for D (5 bases). Germline V gene sequence: CDR1 SGHAT, CDR2 FQDESV (reference sequence). This CDR3 spans 13 amino acids. V was clipped by 7 bases and J by 6 bases, with 10 bases between them. In DNA, the CDR3 is TGTGCCAGCACCAGGGAGGTTAATTCACCCCTCCACTTT. Protein product: CASTREVNSPLHF.

The genes are TRBV3-1 (or the pseudogene TRBV3-2) and TRBJ2-1; 7 bases map to TRBD2. Trimming took 4 bases from V and 3 from J; bases not matched to a gene: 9. Germline CDR1 reads LGHDT; CDR2 reads YNNKEL (reference sequence). There are 16 residues in the CDR3. The CDR3 sequence is CASSPVGAGYYNEQFF. The CDR3 coding sequence is TGTGCCAGCAGCCCTGTAGGAGCGGGATACTACAATGAGCAGTTCTTC.

This clone was recorded once. The chain has TRBV27 and TRBJ2-1, with TRBD2 identical over 10 bases. The CDR3 extends over 15 amino acids. Germline trimming cut 0 bases from V and 8 bases from J; bases unmatched to any gene: 4. The germline V gene encodes CDR1 MNHEY and CDR2 SMNVEV (reference sequence). The chain's CDR3 is CASSLSSSGSDEQFF. In DNA, the CDR3 is TGTGCCAGCAGTTTATCGTCTAGCGGGAGTGATGAGCAGTTCTTC.

For the CDR3, the DNA is TGTGCCAGCAGCGAGAGGACAGCGGGAAACACCATATATTTT. This sequence encodes CASSERTAGNTIYF. The genes are TRBV5-4 and TRBJ1-3; TRBD1 is a possible D gene (6 bases). V lost 4 bases to trimming and J lost 4 bases, with 12 bases between them. Germline V gene lookup returns CDR1 SGHNT and CDR2 YYREEE (reference sequence). This CDR3 is built from 14 residues.

This chain links TRBV6-5 with TRBJ2-3; a possible D gene is TRBD1 (5 bases). CDR3 length: 15 amino acids. The germline V gene encodes CDR1 MNHEY and CDR2 SVGAGI. V gave up 2 bases and J gave up 0 bases, with 9 bases separating them. This chain's CDR3 is CASSYRGSSTDTQYF. The DNA of the CDR3 is TGTGCCAGCAGTTACAGGGGCTCGAGCACAGATACGCAGTATTTT.

V gene TRBV6-5 combines with J gene TRBJ1-1, with D tentatively TRBD1 (6 bases). The CDR3 has 13 residues. V shed 7 bases and J shed 1 base, with 10 bases lying between them. Germline assignment: CDR1 MNHEY and CDR2 SVGAGI. In DNA, the CDR3 is TGTGCCAGCACCTCGGACAGGAACACTGAAGCTTTCTTT. Translated, it gives CASTSDRNTEAFF.

The chain employs TRBV5-1 and TRBJ1-6, with D perhaps matching TRBD1 (5 bases). The CDR3 is made up of 14 amino acids. The V and J ends lost 4 bases and 7 bases respectively, with 12 bases between them. CDR1 is SGHRS, CDR2 YFSETQ, per germline. In DNA, the CDR3 is TGCGCCAGCAGCGACGACAGACGCAATTCACCCCTCCACTTT. Residues: CASSDDRRNSPLHF. Variable domain in full (rest from reference TRBV5-1 and TRBJ1-6): KAGVTQTPRYLIKTRGQQVTLSCSPISGHRSVSWYQQTPGQGLQFLFEYFSETQRNKGNFPGRFSGRQFSNSRSEMNVSTLELGDSALYLCASSDDRRNSPLHFGNGTRLTVT.

The chain carries TRBV2 and TRBJ2-7; 9 positions match TRBD1. V gave up 6 bases and J gave up 4 bases; unmatched junction bases: 7. CDR3 size: 14 residues. Germline V gene data show CDR1 as SNHLY and CDR2 as FYNNEI. The CDR3 region has the DNA TGTGCCAGCAGGTCCGGACAGGGGAAGTACGAGCAGTACTTC. It yields the protein CASRSGQGKYEQYF.

The chain couples TRBV2 to TRBJ1-4; D is possibly TRBD1 (5 bases). Trimming cost V 1 base and J 9 bases, with 9 bases left between them. The CDR3 runs to 13 residues. Germline CDR1 and CDR2: SNHLY and FYNNEI. CDR3 nucleotides: TGTGCCAGCAGTGAAGGACAGCTGCAAAAACTGTTTTTT. This translates into CASSEGQLQKLFF. The full variable domain, in which reference TRBV2 and TRBJ1-4 provide the parts outside the CDR3, is EPEVTQTPSHQVTQMGQEVILRCVPISNHLYFYWYRQILGQKVEFLVSFYNNEISEKSEIFDDQFSVERPDGSNFTLKIRSTKLEDSAMYFCASSEGQLQKLFFGSGTQLSVL.

This chain uses TRBV7-8 with TRBJ1-2; TRBD1 might be the D (5 bases). The CDR3 has 13 amino acids. The germline gives CDR1 SGHVS, CDR2 FQNEAQ. V dropped 6 bases and J dropped 6 bases, with 14 bases sitting between them. The DNA for the CDR3 is TGTGCCAGCAGGGGACGTTGGGGGGATGGCTACACCTTC. Protein sequence: CASRGRWGDGYTF.

This clone was found a few times. This chain uses TRBV13 with TRBJ1-1; possible D gene TRBD1, 5 bases. Trimming pared 2 bases from V and 9 bases from J, leaving 10 bases between. This CDR3 is built from 12 residues. CDR1 PRHDT and CDR2 FYEKMQ come from the germline V gene (reference sequence). The CDR3 DNA reads as TGTGCCAGCAGCTTACCCAGGGCGAAAGCTTTCTTT. Translating it yields CASSLPRAKAFF.

Comment on this clone: The identical CDR3 is also encoded by other nucleotide sequences in the sample. V is TRBV11-2 and J is TRBJ2-7; 7 bases are a match to TRBD1. The V and J ends lost 3 bases and 0 bases, in that order; junction bases with no gene match: 2. Germline lookup yields CDR1 SGHAT and CDR2 FQNNGV. The CDR3 runs 14 residues. The CDR3 sequence is CASSFGTASYEQYF. Here the CDR3 DNA reads TGTGCCAGCAGCTTCGGGACAGCCTCCTACGAGCAGTACTTC.

In this sample, this clone turned up once. The V gene is TRBV19, the J gene TRBJ2-7, with D tentatively TRBD2 (6 bases). V lost 6 bases, J lost 1 base, and 13 bases lay in between. CDR1 and CDR2 from the germline V gene are LNHDA and SQIVND (reference sequence). This CDR3 is 14 amino acids long. In DNA form, the CDR3 reads TGTGCCAGTAGCCCTAGCGCACGATCCTACGAGCAGTACTTC. Its protein is CASSPSARSYEQYF.

The rearrangement joins TRBV7-9 to TRBJ1-1, with 8 positions matching TRBD1. The CDR3 runs to 16 residues. Per germline, CDR1 SEHNR and CDR2 FQNEAQ (reference sequence). J lost 0 bases, V lost 4 bases, and 7 bases had no gene match. CDR3 amino acids: CASSYGQGSMNTEAFF. For the CDR3, the DNA is TGTGCCAGCAGCTATGGACAGGGAAGCATGAACACTGAAGCTTTCTTT.

The rearrangement uses TRBV11-3 and TRBJ2-5, with 14 bases matching TRBD2. Germline CDR1 SGHNT, CDR2 YENEEA. This CDR3 is built from 16 residues. The trim removed 4 bases at V and 5 bases at J, leaving 6 bases unmatched. Written as DNA, the CDR3 is TGTGCCAGCAGCTCCCTGGGACTAGCGGGGGAGGAGACCCAGTACTTC. Protein product: CASSSLGLAGEETQYF.

The genes are TRBV6-5 and TRBJ1-2, with 8 nucleotides matching TRBD1. Germline lookup yields CDR1 MNHEY and CDR2 SVGAGI. With V trimmed by 4 bases and J by 4 bases, 8 bases remained unmatched. The CDR3 loop spans 15 amino acids. Written as DNA, the CDR3 is TGTGCCAGCAGTTCCTGGGGACAGGCCGGCTATGGCTACACCTTC. This translates into CASSSWGQAGYGYTF.

This clone was observed a few times. The chain recombines TRBV23-1 with TRBJ1-2, with 8 bases matching TRBD1. TRBV23-1 is assigned to the ORF class and has an uncertain function. V dropped 0 bases and J dropped 2; count of bases not matched to a gene: 20. There are 21 residues in the CDR3. The CDR3 sequence: CASSQSIEGDRGPKENYGYTF. DNA for the CDR3: TGCGCCAGCAGTCAATCGATTGAAGGCGACAGGGGCCCTAAAGAAAACTATGGCTACACCTTC.

This clone has more than one count but fewer than ten. This rearrangement joins TRBV29-1 to TRBJ2-7, with 10 bases matching TRBD1. The CDR3 extends over 13 amino acids. Trimming cost V 5 bases and J 4 bases; bases outside gene matches: 5. Germline V gives CDR1 SQVTM, CDR2 ANQGSEA. For the CDR3, the DNA is TGCAGCGTTTTTGGACAGGGGGTGTACGAGCAGTACTTC. This translates into CSVFGQGVYEQYF.

V gene TRBV11-2 combines with J gene TRBJ2-2; D perhaps matches TRBD2 (6 bases). This CDR3 contains 15 residues. The germline V gene has CDR1 SGHAT and CDR2 FQNNGV. V was cut by 5 bases and J by 4 bases, with 14 bases left in between. The CDR3 is CASSLRVGGTGELFF. CDR3 DNA: TGTGCCAGCAGCCTAAGGGTGGGGGGCACCGGGGAGCTGTTTTTT. Full variable domain (rest looked up from reference TRBV11-2 and TRBJ2-2): EAGVAQSPRYKIIEKRQSVAFWCNPISGHATLYWYQQILGQGPKLLIQFQNNGVVDDSQLPKDRFSAERLKGVDSTLKIQPAKLEDSAVYLCASSLRVGGTGELFFGEGSRLTVL.

The chain is built from TRBV6-6 and TRBJ1-1, with 9 positions matching TRBD1. The V gene end was trimmed by 5 bases and the J gene end by 9 bases; junction bases not matched to a gene: 4. Germline values: CDR1 MNHNY, CDR2 SVGAGI (reference sequence). This CDR3 is built from 12 residues. The DNA for the CDR3 is TGTGCCAGCAGTAGGGACAGGGAGAAAGCTTTCTTT. Its translation is CASSRDREKAFF.

This chain connects TRBV11-2 to TRBJ2-7, with 8 bases identical to TRBD2. In germline, CDR1 is SGHAT, CDR2 FQNNGV. V gave up 5 bases and J gave up 0 bases; unmatched junction bases: 6. The CDR3 loop spans 15 amino acids. This CDR3 is CASSNIGTSSYEQYF. The CDR3 nucleotides read TGTGCCAGCAGCAATATCGGGACTAGCTCCTACGAGCAGTACTTC. Based on the CDR3 plus reference TRBV11-2 and TRBJ2-7, the full variable domain is EAGVAQSPRYKIIEKRQSVAFWCNPISGHATLYWYQQILGQGPKLLIQFQNNGVVDDSQLPKDRFSAERLKGVDSTLKIQPAKLEDSAVYLCASSNIGTSSYEQYFGPGTRLTVT.

This chain joins TRBV5-5 and TRBJ1-5; tentative D call: TRBD1 (5 bases). This CDR3 comprises 16 residues. Between the trimmed V and J ends, which lost 1 base and 3 bases, there was a span of 14 bases. Germline V CDR1 and CDR2: SGHKS, YYEKEE (reference sequence). The CDR3 bases are TGTGCCAGCAGCTTGAATCCACAGGCCACCAATCAGCCCCAGCATTTT. This sequence encodes CASSLNPQATNQPQHF.

This clone was detected a few times. The chain uses TRBV11-3 and TRBJ2-4, with a tentative D call TRBD2 (6 bases). Trimming cost V 2 bases and J 6 bases, with 14 bases left between them. The germline gives CDR1 SGHNT, CDR2 YENEEA. The CDR3 consists of 15 residues. The CDR3 here is CASSLTSDGGNIQYF. In DNA form, the CDR3 reads TGTGCCAGCAGCTTAACGTCGGACGGGGGAAACATTCAGTACTTC.

The J gene is TRBJ2-1, the V gene TRBV6-2 or TRBV6-3, with 12 positions matching TRBD2. V gave up 4 bases and J gave up 0 bases; unmatched junction bases: 10. Germline CDR1 reads MNHEY; CDR2 reads SVGEGT. CDR3 size: 19 residues. In DNA, the CDR3 is TGTGCCAGCAGTTCACCGGGACTAGCGGGTTCTAGCTCCTACAATGAGCAGTTCTTC. Its protein is CASSSPGLAGSSSYNEQFF.

This chain links TRBV9 with TRBJ1-3; 10 bases are shared with TRBD1. The germline V gene encodes CDR1 SGDLS and CDR2 YYNGEE. V was pared by 4 bases and J by 6 bases, with 4 bases of the junction left unmatched. The CDR3 runs 14 residues. The chain's CDR3 is CASSFGTGVNTIYF. The DNA of the CDR3 is TGTGCCAGCAGCTTCGGGACAGGGGTAAACACCATATATTTT.

This clone came up a few times. The chain employs TRBV21-1 and TRBJ2-1; the table's TRBD2 call for D was not verified on the DNA. TRBV21-1 is labeled a pseudogene. The CDR3 has 18 residues. CDR3: CASSTHGLAGEAYNEQFF. Here the CDR3 DNA reads TGTGCCAGCAGCACTCATGGTCTAGCGGGAGAAGCCTACAATGAGCAGTTCTTC.